Listed below are T cell receptor beta chains from one sample, sequenced in a study of T-cell memory formation after mild COVID-19. TCRdb independently ran MiXCR on the 5' RACE reads; one entry per CDR3 protein. The table lists about 160,000 distinct CDR3 sequences, about 28% of them singletons. Sequenced: PBMCs or a T cell subset sorted from them (not recorded which). The receptors here all came from an adult woman who had mild COVID-19 (a few samples of this study predate the infection). Cell type and time point are not known. The CDR3 runs from the conserved cysteine through the conserved F or W. Fields, in order: CDR3 DNA, CDR3 protein, clone size, V gene, D gene, J gene. A D gene is named only where the DNA matches it firmly. Part of the rows lack a size; the others show once, few, many or a class for expanded clones.

TGCAGCGTTGTTGGGTTGGATGAGCAGTTCTTC,CSVVGLDEQFF,NA,TRBV29-1,NA,TRBJ2-1
TGTGCCAGCAGTGAATTGAGGGGGACCGGGGAGCTGTTTTTT,CASSELRGTGELFF,NA,TRBV2,NA,TRBJ2-2
TGTGCCATCAGTCCCAGTCCGGACAGGGGGGACGGGGAGCTGTTTTTT,CAISPSPDRGDGELFF,NA,TRBV10-3,TRBD1,TRBJ2-2
TGTGCCAGCAGCCCCAAGAGGACAGGAAACAGGGGCGACAATGAGCAGTTCTTC,CASSPKRTGNRGDNEQFF,NA,TRBV7-8,TRBD1,TRBJ2-1
TGCGCCAGCCAATCTAGCGGAGAAAGCTACGAGCAGTACTTC,CASQSSGESYEQYF,NA,TRBV5-1,TRBD2,TRBJ2-7
TGTGCCAGCAGCTCCAGGACAGCTCCCTACGAGCAGTACTTC,CASSSRTAPYEQYF,few,TRBV7-9,NA,TRBJ2-7
TGTGCCAGCAGCCCTCGGGCGGGTCGGGGGCATGAGCAGTTCTTC,CASSPRAGRGHEQFF,NA,TRBV14,NA,TRBJ2-1
TGCGCCAGCAGCTCTGACCCACAGGGACGCGAGCAGTACTTC,CASSSDPQGREQYF,few,TRBV5-1,NA,TRBJ2-7
TGTGCCATCAGTGATGGCAGGGGAGACACTGAAGCTTTCTTT,CAISDGRGDTEAFF,NA,TRBV10-3,NA,TRBJ1-1
TGCAGCGTTGAAGGAGGGGAAGGCTACACCTTC,CSVEGGEGYTF,NA,TRBV29-1,NA,TRBJ1-2
TGTGCCAGCAGGGTCCTAGGGGCAGGGGACACTGAAGCTTTCTTT,CASRVLGAGDTEAFF,few,TRBV12-3/TRBV12-4,NA,TRBJ1-1
TGTGCCAGCAGTGAGAGAGGGTCGGGTGAAAAACTGTTTTTT,CASSERGSGEKLFF,NA,TRBV2,NA,TRBJ1-4
TGTGCCAGCAAGGACCAGGGGAATCAGCCCCAGCATTTT,CASKDQGNQPQHF,NA,TRBV2,NA,TRBJ1-5
TGTGCCAGCAGCCAAGGGGCGTACTCCTACAATGAGCAGTTCTTC,CASSQGAYSYNEQFF,NA,TRBV7-9,NA,TRBJ2-1
TGCAGTGCTCCCGGGACATCTGCTGGGGCCAACGTCCTGACTTTC,CSAPGTSAGANVLTF,NA,TRBV20-1,NA,TRBJ2-6
TGTGCCAGCAGCCGACAGGGGGCTAATCAGCCCCAGCATTTT,CASSRQGANQPQHF,NA,TRBV3-1,TRBD1,TRBJ1-5
TGCGCCAGCAGACGGGGGAACTCCTACAATGAGCAGTTCTTC,CASRRGNSYNEQFF,few,TRBV5-1,NA,TRBJ2-1
TGTGCCATCAGTGAGGTTACGGAGTCTTACGAGCAGTACTTC,CAISEVTESYEQYF,NA,TRBV10-3,NA,TRBJ2-7
TGTGCCAGCAGGACGGGGGGGCTGAATGAGCAGTTCTTC,CASRTGGLNEQFF,NA,TRBV6-1,TRBD2,TRBJ2-1
TGTGCCAGCACCCCATGGGGGGGCAATCAGCCCCAGCATTTT,CASTPWGGNQPQHF,few,TRBV7-8,NA,TRBJ1-5
TGTGCCAGCAGAAAAGACAGGGGGCCGGGGCCCCAGCATTTT,CASRKDRGPGPQHF,NA,TRBV6-5,TRBD1,TRBJ1-5
TGCAGTGCTAGTTCGCAGGAGTCGTACACCGGGGAGCTGTTTTTT,CSASSQESYTGELFF,NA,TRBV20-1,NA,TRBJ2-2
TGTGCCAGCAGCACCCGGACAGGGGGGGACAATGAGCAGTTCTTC,CASSTRTGGDNEQFF,NA,TRBV13,TRBD1,TRBJ2-1
TGTGCCAGCAGTAGGGAAGTAGGCAATGAGCAGTTCTTC,CASSREVGNEQFF,many,TRBV6-5,NA,TRBJ2-1
TGTGCCAGCAGCCCACCAGCGGGAAGGGGGAATGAGCAGTTCTTC,CASSPPAGRGNEQFF,few,TRBV4-2,NA,TRBJ2-1
TGCGCCAGCAGCCAAGGTTGGGGGGGGAACCAGCCCCAGCATTTT,CASSQGWGGNQPQHF,many,TRBV4-1,NA,TRBJ1-5
TGCAGTGCTAGAGGGGCAGATAGTAACTATGGCTACACCTTC,CSARGADSNYGYTF,few,TRBV20-1,NA,TRBJ1-2
TGCGCCAGCAGCCAAGACAGCTCCTATAATTCACCCCTCCACTTT,CASSQDSSYNSPLHF,NA,TRBV4-1,NA,TRBJ1-6
TGTGCCAGCAGTGAACGGCTAGCCCAAGAGACCCAGTACTTC,CASSERLAQETQYF,NA,TRBV2,NA,TRBJ2-5
TGCAGCGTTGGGTCCCAAGAGACCCAGTACTTC,CSVGSQETQYF,few,TRBV29-1,NA,TRBJ2-5
TGTGCCAGCAGCTTAACCGCGGGACTAGGGGAGACCCAGTACTTC,CASSLTAGLGETQYF,NA,TRBV7-3,TRBD2,TRBJ2-5
TGCGCCAGCAGCCAAGATCTGGCGGGGGTACTCCAAGAGACCCAGTACTTC,CASSQDLAGVLQETQYF,NA,TRBV4-1,TRBD2,TRBJ2-5
TGTGCCAGCAGTTACGATCCGAGCTCCTACGAGCAGTACTTC,CASSYDPSSYEQYF,NA,TRBV6-6,NA,TRBJ2-7
TGTGCCAGCAGTCCAAGCGGGGACATCAAAAACATTCAGTACTTC,CASSPSGDIKNIQYF,few,TRBV6-2/TRBV6-3,NA,TRBJ2-4
TGTGCCAGCAGATCCGAGCGGGGGGTCCCTCTGTTTTTT,CASRSERGVPLFF,few,TRBV6-6,TRBD2,TRBJ2-2
TGTGCCAGCAGTGAAGGACACTTGGTGGAGACCCAGTACTTC,CASSEGHLVETQYF,few,TRBV25-1,NA,TRBJ2-5
TGTGCCAGCAGCCACTCATCTGGGCTACGGACCCAGTACTTC,CASSHSSGLRTQYF,NA,TRBV3-1,NA,TRBJ2-5
TGCAGTGCTAGAGATAGCGGGACCTACAATGAGCAGTTCTTC,CSARDSGTYNEQFF,NA,TRBV20-1,TRBD2,TRBJ2-1
TGTGCCAGCAGCGGAGACATACTTGCCTACGAGCAGTACTTC,CASSGDILAYEQYF,NA,TRBV7-8,NA,TRBJ2-7
TGTGCCAGCAGAGGGGACAGGGGGCTGGGGGCTGAAGCTTTCTTT,CASRGDRGLGAEAFF,few,TRBV7-9,TRBD1,TRBJ1-1
TGCGCCAGCAGCTTGGACAGGGTGGACACTGAAGCTTTCTTT,CASSLDRVDTEAFF,few,TRBV5-1,NA,TRBJ1-1